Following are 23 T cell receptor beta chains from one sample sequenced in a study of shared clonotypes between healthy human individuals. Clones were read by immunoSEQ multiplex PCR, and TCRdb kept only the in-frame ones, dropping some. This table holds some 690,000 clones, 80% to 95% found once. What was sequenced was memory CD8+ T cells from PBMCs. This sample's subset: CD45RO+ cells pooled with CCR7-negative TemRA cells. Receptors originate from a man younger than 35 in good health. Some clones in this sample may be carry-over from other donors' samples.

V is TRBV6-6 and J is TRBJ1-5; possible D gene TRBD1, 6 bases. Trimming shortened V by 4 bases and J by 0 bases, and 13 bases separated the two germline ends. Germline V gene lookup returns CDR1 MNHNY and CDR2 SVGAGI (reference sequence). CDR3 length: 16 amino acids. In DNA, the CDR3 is TGTGCCAGCAGTTCCCGAACAGGGTATAGCAATCAGCCCCAGCATTTT. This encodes CASSSRTGYSNQPQHF.

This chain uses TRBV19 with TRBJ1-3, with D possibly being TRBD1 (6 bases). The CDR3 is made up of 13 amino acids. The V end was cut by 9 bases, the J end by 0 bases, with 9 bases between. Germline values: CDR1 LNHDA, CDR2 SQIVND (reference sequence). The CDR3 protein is CASRTDSGNTIYF. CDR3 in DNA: TGTGCCAGCCGGACAGACTCTGGAAACACCATATATTTT.

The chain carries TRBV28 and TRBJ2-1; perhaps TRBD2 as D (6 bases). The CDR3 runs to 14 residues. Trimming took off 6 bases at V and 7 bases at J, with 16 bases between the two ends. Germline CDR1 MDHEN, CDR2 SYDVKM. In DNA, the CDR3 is TGTGCCAGCAGCGCGGGGTCGAAGAGGAATGAGCAGTTCTTC. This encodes CASSAGSKRNEQFF. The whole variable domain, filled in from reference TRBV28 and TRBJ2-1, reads DVKVTQSSRYLVKRTGEKVFLECVQDMDHENMFWYRQDPGLGLRLIYFSYDVKMKEKGDIPEGYSVSREKKERFSLILESASTNQTSMYLCASSAGSKRNEQFFGPGTRLTVL.

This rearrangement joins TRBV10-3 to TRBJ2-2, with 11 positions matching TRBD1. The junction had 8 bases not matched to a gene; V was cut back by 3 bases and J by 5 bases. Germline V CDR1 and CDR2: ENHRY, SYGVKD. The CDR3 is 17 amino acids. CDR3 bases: TGTGCCATCAGTGATATGGTGGACAGGGGGCTGACCGGGGAGCTGTTTTTT. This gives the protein CAISDMVDRGLTGELFF.

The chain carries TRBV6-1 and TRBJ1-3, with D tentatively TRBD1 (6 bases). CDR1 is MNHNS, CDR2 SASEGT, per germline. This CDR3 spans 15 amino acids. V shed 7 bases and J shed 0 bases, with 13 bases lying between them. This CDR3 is CASKDSDFSGNTIYF. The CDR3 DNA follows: TGTGCCAGCAAGGACAGTGACTTCTCTGGAAACACCATATATTTT.

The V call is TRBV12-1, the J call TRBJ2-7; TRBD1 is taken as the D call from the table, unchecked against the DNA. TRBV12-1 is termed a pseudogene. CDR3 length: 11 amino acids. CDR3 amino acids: CASSSTGRQYF. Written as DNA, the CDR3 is TGTGCCAGCAGCTCAACAGGGCGGCAGTACTTC.

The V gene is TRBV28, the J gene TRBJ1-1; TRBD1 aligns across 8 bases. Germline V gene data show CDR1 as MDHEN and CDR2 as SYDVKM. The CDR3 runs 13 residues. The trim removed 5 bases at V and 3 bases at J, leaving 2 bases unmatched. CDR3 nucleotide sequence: TGTGCCAGCAGTAACAGGGGGTACACTGAAGCTTTCTTT. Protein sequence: CASSNRGYTEAFF.

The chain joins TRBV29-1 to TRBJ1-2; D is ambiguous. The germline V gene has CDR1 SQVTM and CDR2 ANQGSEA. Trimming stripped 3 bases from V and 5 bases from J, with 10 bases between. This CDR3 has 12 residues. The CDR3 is CSVDSSGYGYTF. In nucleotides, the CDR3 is TGCAGCGTTGATTCCAGTGGGTATGGCTACACCTTC.

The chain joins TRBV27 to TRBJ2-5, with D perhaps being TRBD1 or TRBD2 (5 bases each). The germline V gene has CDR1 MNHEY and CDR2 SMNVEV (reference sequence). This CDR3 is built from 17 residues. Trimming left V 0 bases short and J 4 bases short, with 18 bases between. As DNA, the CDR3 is TGTGCCAGCAGTTTATCGGGCAGGGTGGGAGAGTCAGAGACCCAGTACTTC. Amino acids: CASSLSGRVGESETQYF.

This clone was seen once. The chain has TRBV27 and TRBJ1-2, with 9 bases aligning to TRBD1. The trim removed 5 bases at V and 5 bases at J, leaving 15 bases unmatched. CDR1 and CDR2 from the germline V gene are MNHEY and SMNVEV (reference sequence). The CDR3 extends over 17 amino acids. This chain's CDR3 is CASSTLPGQGGRYGYTF. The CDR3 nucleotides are TGTGCCAGCAGTACCCTGCCGGGACAGGGCGGGCGGTATGGCTACACCTTC.

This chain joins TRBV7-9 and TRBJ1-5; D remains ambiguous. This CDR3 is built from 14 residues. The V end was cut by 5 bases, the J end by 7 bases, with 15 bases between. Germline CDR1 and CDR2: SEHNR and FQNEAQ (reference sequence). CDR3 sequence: CASSPGLAGQPQHF. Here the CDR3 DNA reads TGTGCCAGCAGCCCGGGCCTAGCTGGGCAGCCCCAGCATTTT.

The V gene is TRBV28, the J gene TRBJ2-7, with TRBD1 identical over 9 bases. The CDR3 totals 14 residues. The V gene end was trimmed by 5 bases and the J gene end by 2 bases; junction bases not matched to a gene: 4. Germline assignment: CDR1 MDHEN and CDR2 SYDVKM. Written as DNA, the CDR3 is TGTGCCAGCAGTCCGGGACAGGGTCCCTACGAGCAGTACTTC. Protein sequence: CASSPGQGPYEQYF.

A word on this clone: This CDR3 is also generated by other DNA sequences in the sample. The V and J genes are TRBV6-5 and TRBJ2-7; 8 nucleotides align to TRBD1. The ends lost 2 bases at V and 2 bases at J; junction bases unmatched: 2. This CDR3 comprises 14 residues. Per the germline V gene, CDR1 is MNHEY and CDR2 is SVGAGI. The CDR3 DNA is TGTGCCAGCAGTTACGGGACAGGCACCTACGAGCAGTACTTC. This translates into CASSYGTGTYEQYF.

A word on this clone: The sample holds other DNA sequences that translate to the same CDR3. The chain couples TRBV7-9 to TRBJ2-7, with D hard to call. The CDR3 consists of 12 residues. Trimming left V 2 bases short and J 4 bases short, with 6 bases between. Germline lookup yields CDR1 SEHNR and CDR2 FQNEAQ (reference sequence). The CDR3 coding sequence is TGTGCCAGCAGCTTACAAGGGTACGAGCAGTACTTC. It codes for CASSLQGYEQYF.

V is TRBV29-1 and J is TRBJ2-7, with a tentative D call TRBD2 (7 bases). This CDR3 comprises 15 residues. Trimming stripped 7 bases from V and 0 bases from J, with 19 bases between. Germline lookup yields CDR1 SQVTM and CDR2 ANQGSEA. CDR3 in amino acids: CSATGGHISSYEQYF. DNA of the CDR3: TGCAGCGCAACGGGGGGACACATTAGCTCCTACGAGCAGTACTTC.

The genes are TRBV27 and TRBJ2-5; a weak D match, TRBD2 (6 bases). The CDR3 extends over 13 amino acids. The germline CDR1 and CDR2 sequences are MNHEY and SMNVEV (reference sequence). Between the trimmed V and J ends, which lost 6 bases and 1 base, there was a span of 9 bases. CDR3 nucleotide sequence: TGTGCCAGCAGCCCCGGGGGCCAAGAGACCCAGTACTTC. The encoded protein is CASSPGGQETQYF.

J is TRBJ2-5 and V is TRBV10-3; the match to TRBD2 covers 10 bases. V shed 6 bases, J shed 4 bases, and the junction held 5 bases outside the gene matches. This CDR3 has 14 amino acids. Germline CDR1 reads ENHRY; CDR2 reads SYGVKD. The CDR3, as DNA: TGTGCCATCAGCGCCGGGACTAGCGTAGAGACCCAGTACTTC. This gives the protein CAISAGTSVETQYF.

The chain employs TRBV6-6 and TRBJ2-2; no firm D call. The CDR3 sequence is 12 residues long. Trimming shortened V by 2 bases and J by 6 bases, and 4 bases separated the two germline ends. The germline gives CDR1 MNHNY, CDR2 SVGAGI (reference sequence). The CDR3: CASSYIAGELFF. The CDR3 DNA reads TGTGCCAGCAGTTACATTGCCGGGGAGCTGTTTTTT.

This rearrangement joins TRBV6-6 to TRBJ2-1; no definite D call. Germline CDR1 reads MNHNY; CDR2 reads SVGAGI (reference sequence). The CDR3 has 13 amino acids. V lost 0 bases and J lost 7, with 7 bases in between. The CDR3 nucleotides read TGTGCCAGCAGTTACTCGACGATTAATGAGCAGTTCTTC. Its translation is CASSYSTINEQFF.

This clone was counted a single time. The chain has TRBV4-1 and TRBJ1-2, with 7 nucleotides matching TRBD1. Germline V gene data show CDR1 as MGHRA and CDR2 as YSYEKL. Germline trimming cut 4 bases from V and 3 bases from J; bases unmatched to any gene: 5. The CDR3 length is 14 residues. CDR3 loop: CASSPTGLDYGYTF. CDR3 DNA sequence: TGCGCCAGCAGCCCGACAGGGTTGGACTATGGCTACACCTTC.

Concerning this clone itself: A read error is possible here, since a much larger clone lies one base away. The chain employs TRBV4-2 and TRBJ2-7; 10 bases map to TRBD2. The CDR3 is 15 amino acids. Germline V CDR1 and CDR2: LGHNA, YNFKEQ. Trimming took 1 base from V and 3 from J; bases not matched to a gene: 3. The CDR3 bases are TGTGCCAGCAGCCAAGGGGCTAGCGGGAGCTACGAGCAGTACTTC. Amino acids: CASSQGASGSYEQYF.

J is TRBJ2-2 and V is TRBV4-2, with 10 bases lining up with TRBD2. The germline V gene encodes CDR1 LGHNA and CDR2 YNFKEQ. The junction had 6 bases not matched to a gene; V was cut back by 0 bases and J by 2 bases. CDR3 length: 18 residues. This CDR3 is CASSQDHLAGENTGELFF. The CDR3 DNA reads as TGTGCCAGCAGCCAAGACCACCTAGCGGGAGAAAACACCGGGGAGCTGTTTTTT.

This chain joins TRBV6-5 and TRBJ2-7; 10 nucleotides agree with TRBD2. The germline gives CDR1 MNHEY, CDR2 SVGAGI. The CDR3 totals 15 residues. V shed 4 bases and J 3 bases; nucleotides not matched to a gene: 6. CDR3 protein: CASSFGLAEIYEQYF. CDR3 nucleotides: TGTGCCAGCAGTTTTGGACTAGCGGAAATCTACGAGCAGTACTTC.